The 2 T cell receptor beta chains below were found in one sample sequenced in a study of T cell repertoires in cytomegalovirus infection. Each CDR3 protein is one row after TCRdb ran MiXCR on the reads. This table has about 920,000 distinct CDR3 sequences, about a third appearing once. No cognate antigen is known for these TCRs. Material: cultured CD8+ T cells from PBMCs, obtained from culture after CMV antigen stimulation. These receptors all come from a human donor in good health (CMV status not recorded). Some clones in this sample may be carry-over from other donors' samples.

This clonotype turned up a few times. J is TRBJ2-7 and V is TRBV27, with no clear D. Germline CDR1 reads MNHEY; CDR2 reads SMNVEV (reference sequence). This CDR3 region has 15 residues. Trimming removed 4 bases at V and 2 bases at J, with 15 bases between. CDR3 sequence: CASSWVIGSTYEQYF. The CDR3 DNA sequence: TGTGCCAGCAGTTGGGTTATTGGTAGTACCTACGAGCAGTACTTC.

The V gene is TRBV7-9, the J gene TRBJ2-5; unclear D gene. This CDR3 is built from 16 residues. Germline CDR1 reads SEHNR; CDR2 reads FQNEAQ (reference sequence). V was pared by 1 base and J by 0 bases, with 12 bases between. The CDR3 bases are TGTGCCAGCAGCTTAGACACAAGACGCTACCAAGAGACCCAGTACTTC. This codes for CASSLDTRRYQETQYF.